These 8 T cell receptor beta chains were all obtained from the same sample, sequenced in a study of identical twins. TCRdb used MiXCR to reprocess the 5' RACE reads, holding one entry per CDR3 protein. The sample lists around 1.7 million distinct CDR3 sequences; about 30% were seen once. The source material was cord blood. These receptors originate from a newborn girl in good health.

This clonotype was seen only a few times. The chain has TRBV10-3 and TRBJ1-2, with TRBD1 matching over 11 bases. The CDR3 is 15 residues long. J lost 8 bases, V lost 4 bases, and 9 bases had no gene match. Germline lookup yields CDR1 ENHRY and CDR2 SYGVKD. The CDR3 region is CAISVTGTGGEGYTF. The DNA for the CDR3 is TGTGCCATCAGTGTGACCGGGACAGGGGGTGAGGGCTACACCTTC.

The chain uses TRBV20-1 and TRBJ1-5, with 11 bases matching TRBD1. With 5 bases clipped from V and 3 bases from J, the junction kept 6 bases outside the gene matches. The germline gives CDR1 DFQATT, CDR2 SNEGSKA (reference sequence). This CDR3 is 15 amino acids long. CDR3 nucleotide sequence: TGCAGTGCTTCCGGACAGGGGGCCTTCAATCAGCCCCAGCATTTT. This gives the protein CSASGQGAFNQPQHF.

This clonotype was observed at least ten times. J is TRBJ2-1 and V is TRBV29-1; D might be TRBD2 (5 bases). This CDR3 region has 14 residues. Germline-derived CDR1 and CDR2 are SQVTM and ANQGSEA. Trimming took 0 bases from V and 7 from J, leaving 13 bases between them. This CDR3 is CSVEDPSRANEQFF. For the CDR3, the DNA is TGCAGCGTTGAAGATCCTAGCCGGGCAAATGAGCAGTTCTTC.

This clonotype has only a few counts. The DNA of the CDR3 is TGCGCCAGCAGCCCCTGGACTAGCGGAAGGGCAGATACGCAGTATTTT. Translated: CASSPWTSGRADTQYF. The chain combines TRBV5-1 with TRBJ2-3; 10 positions agree with TRBD2. Germline V gene data show CDR1 as SGHRS and CDR2 as YFSETQ. The CDR3 loop spans 16 amino acids. Trimming at V came to 4 bases and at J to 4 bases, leaving 9 bases not matched to a gene.

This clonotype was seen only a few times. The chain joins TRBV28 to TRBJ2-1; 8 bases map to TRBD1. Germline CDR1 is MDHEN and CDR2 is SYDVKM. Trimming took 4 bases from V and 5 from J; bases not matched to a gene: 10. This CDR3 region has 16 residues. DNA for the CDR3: TGTGCCAGCAGTTGGCTTTGGCGGGACAGGAACAATGAGCAGTTCTTC. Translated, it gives CASSWLWRDRNNEQFF.

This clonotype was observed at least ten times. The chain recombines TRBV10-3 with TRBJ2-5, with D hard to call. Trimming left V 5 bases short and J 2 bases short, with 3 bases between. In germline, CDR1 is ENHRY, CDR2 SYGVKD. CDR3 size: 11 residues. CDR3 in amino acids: CAISQQETQYF. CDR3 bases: TGTGCCATCAGTCAACAAGAGACCCAGTACTTC.

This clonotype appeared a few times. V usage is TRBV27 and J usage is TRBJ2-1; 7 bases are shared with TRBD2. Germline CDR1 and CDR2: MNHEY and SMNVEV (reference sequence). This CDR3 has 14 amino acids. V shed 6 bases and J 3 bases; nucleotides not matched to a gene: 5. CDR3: CASSLLARYNEQFF. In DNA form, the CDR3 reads TGTGCCAGCAGCTTACTAGCGCGCTACAATGAGCAGTTCTTC.

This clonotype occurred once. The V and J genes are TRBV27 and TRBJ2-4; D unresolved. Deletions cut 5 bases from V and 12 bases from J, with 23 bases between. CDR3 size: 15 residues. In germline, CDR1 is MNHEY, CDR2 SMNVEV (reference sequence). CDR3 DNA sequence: TGTGCCAGCAGTGTGGGCGTCGGAGTTTCCTACGATCAGTACTTC. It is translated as CASSVGVGVSYDQYF.